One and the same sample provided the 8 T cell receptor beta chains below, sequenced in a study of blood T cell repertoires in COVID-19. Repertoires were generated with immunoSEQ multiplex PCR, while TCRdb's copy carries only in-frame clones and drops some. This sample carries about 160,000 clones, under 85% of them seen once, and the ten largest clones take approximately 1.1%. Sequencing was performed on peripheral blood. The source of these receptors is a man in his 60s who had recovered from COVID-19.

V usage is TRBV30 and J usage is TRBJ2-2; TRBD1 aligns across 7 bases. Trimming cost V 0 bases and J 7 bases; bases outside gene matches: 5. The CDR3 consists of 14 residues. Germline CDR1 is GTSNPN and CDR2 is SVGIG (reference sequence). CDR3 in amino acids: CAWSVTGSDGELFF. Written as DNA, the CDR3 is TGTGCCTGGAGTGTGACAGGGAGTGACGGGGAGCTGTTTTTT.

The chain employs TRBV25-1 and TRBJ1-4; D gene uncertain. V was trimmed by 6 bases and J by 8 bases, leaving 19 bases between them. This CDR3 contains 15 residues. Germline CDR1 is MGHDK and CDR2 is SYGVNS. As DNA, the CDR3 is TGTGCCAGCAGACCCCCTGCCGGGAGGGAAGAAAAACTGTTTTTT. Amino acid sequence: CASRPPAGREEKLFF.

CDR3 residues: CASARGFGEKLFF. CDR3 nucleotide sequence: TGTGCCAGCGCCCGGGGATTCGGGGAAAAACTGTTTTTT. This sequence joins TRBV6-6 and TRBJ1-4; D unresolved. V lost 8 bases to trimming and J lost 8 bases, with 15 bases between them. The CDR3 sequence is 13 residues long. Germline lookup yields CDR1 MNHNY and CDR2 SVGAGI (reference sequence).

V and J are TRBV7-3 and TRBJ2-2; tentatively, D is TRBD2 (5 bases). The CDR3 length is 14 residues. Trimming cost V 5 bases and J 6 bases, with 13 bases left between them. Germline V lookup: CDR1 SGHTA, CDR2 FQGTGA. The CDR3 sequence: CASSPLAGPGELFF. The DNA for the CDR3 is TGTGCCAGCAGCCCCCTGGCGGGTCCCGGGGAGCTGTTTTTT.

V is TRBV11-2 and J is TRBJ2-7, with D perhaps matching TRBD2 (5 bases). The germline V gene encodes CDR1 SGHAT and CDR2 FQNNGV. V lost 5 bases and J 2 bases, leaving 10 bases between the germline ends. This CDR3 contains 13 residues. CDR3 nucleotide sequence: TGTGCCAGCAGCCCCGGGGAAACCTACGAGCAGTACTTC. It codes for CASSPGETYEQYF.

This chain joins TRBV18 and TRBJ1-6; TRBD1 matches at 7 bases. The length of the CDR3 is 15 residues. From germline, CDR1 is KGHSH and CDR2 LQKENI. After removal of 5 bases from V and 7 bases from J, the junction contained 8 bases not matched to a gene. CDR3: CASSSQGVGNSPLHF. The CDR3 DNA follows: TGTGCCAGCTCATCCCAGGGGGTAGGAAATTCACCCCTCCACTTT.

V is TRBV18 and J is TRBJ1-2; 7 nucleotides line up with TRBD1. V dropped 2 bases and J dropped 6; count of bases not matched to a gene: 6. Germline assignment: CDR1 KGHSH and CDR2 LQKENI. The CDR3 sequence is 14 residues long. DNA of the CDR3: TGTGCCAGCTCACCAGCTGGACAGGATCATGGCTACACCTTC. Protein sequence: CASSPAGQDHGYTF.

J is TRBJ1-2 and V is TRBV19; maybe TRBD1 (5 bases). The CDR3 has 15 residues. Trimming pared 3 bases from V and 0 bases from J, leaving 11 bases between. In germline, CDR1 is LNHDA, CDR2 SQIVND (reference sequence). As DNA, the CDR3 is TGTGCCAGTAGTATCGGGCAGGGCGCTAACTATGGCTACACCTTC. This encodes CASSIGQGANYGYTF.